This is a list of T cell receptor beta chains from one sample in a study of response to subunit inactivated influenza vaccine. Via MiXCR, TCRdb re-called the RT-PCR reads, giving one row per CDR3 protein. This table holds roughly 700,000 distinct CDR3 sequences, about 15% found once. The sample in question was PBMCs from blood, obtained 14 to 15 days before vaccination. These receptors were collected from a man aged 45-60 years who received an inactivated influenza vaccine. The CDR3 runs from the conserved cysteine through the conserved F or W. Fields, in order: CDR3 DNA, CDR3 protein, D gene, clone size, J gene, V gene. A D gene is named only where the DNA matches it firmly. For some rows the clone size is stated as once, few or many, or as a class when expanded; others skip it.

TGCAGTCCAAACCGGGACAGGGGGCATCAGCCCCAGCATTTT CSPNRDRGHQPQHF TRBD1 . TRBJ1-5 TRBV20-1
TGTGCCAGCAGCTTAGACCTCGGAACAGCGGGGGGCATGGATGAGCAGTTCTTC CASSLDLGTAGGMDEQFF TRBD2 few TRBJ2-1 TRBV11-1
TGTGCCAGCAGTTTAATTGGGGGATACTACAATGAGCAGTTCTTC CASSLIGGYYNEQFF . . TRBJ2-1 TRBV28
TGTGCCAGCAGCTTAGCGCAGGTGGGGGTTAGGCAGCCCCAGCATTTT CASSLAQVGVRQPQHF . . TRBJ1-5 TRBV7-2
TGTGCCAGCAGCCAAGAGCAGGGGGCTGGGGCCAACGTCCTGACTTTC CASSQEQGAGANVLTF TRBD1 few TRBJ2-6 TRBV3-1
TGCGCCAGCAGCCAAGTTACCCCGAGGACAGGGGGAAACTATGGCTACACCTTC CASSQVTPRTGGNYGYTF TRBD1 many TRBJ1-2 TRBV4-1
TGTGCCAGCTCACCGACGCTTCAGGGGGAGCAGTTCTTC CASSPTLQGEQFF . many TRBJ2-1 TRBV18
TGTGCCAGCAGCTTAGCCCCGGGACGTCGAGATACGCAGTATTTT CASSLAPGRRDTQYF . . TRBJ2-3 TRBV7-2
TGTGCCAGCAGAGGGGGGCGCGACGAGCAGTACTTC CASRGGRDEQYF . many TRBJ2-7 TRBV6-1
TGTGCCAGCAGCCAGAGTGGGGGGATTAGCTACAATGAGCAGTTCTTC CASSQSGGISYNEQFF . . TRBJ2-1 TRBV7-9
TGTGCCAGCAGCCCAACCGGGACTAGGATAGGCTATGAGCAGTTCTTC CASSPTGTRIGYEQFF TRBD2 . TRBJ2-1 TRBV6-2/TRBV6-3
TGTGCCAGCAAGGCCGGTCCCCAAGAGACCCAGTACTTC CASKAGPQETQYF . . TRBJ2-5 TRBV7-3
TGTGCCAGCAGCCCAAGGGGCCGGACTAGGGACTATGGCTACACCTTC CASSPRGRTRDYGYTF . few TRBJ1-2 TRBV7-2
TGCGCCAGCAGCTATCACTACCCAGACAGAAATCACCTTTACTCCTACGAGCAGTACTTC CASSYHYPDRNHLYSYEQYF . . TRBJ2-7 TRBV4-3
TGCAGTGCTAGAGAACGGGGACTAGCAAGGAATGAGCAGTTCTTC CSARERGLARNEQFF TRBD2 many TRBJ2-1 TRBV20-1
TGTGCCAGCTCGGGACAGGGCATATCGTACAATGAGCAGTTCTTC CASSGQGISYNEQFF TRBD1 few TRBJ2-1 TRBV2
TGCGCCAGCAGTGAGAGAGAGGTGAGACCGACCCCGATCCCATACGAGCAGTACTTC CASSEREVRPTPIPYEQYF . . TRBJ2-7 TRBV10-1
TGTGCCAGCAGCGTAGAACCAGTAGGAGAGCAGTACTTC CASSVEPVGEQYF . . TRBJ2-7 TRBV9
TGTGCCAGCAGCTTAAGGAGCGGGAGGGTATACAATGAGCAGTTCTTC CASSLRSGRVYNEQFF TRBD2 many TRBJ2-1 TRBV7-9
TGTGCCAGCAGTTATTACTCAGATACGCAGTATTTT CASSYYSDTQYF . . TRBJ2-3 TRBV6-2/TRBV6-3
TGTGCCAGCAGTGTATCGGGACTAGCGGGATACTACAATGAGCAGTTCTTC CASSVSGLAGYYNEQFF TRBD2 . TRBJ2-1 TRBV27
TGTGCCAGCAGTGGGCCGACAGAGGTCACAGATACGCAGTATTTT CASSGPTEVTDTQYF . few TRBJ2-3 TRBV27
TGTGCCAGCAGTCGGTGGGGGTCAGATACGCAGTATTTT CASSRWGSDTQYF . few TRBJ2-3 TRBV6-2/TRBV6-3
TGCGCCAGCCGACCCGGCTTCTTTGGGGACGGTCAGCCCCAGCATTTT CASRPGFFGDGQPQHF . many TRBJ1-5 TRBV5-1
TGTGCCAGCAGAGCCAATCTTTTAGCCTACGAGCAGTACTTC CASRANLLAYEQYF . few TRBJ2-7 TRBV6-2/TRBV6-3
TGCGCCAGCAGTGAATTACTAGCGGGGGGACCTCCGGGCTCCTACAATGAGCAGTTCTTC CASSELLAGGPPGSYNEQFF TRBD2 few TRBJ2-1 TRBV10-2
TGCAGCGTTGAAAGGGAGGGCGGCTATGGCTACACCTTC CSVEREGGYGYTF . many TRBJ1-2 TRBV29-1